A single sample is the source of the 22 T cell receptor beta chains below, sequenced in a study of CD8 T cells in ankylosing spondylitis. Antigen specificity for these receptors is unknown. TCRdb called the 5' RACE reads again in MiXCR, with one record for every CDR3 protein. The sample lists around 440,000 distinct CDR3 sequences; roughly a sixth were seen once. Study-wide results and caveats: Fewer than 10 highly homologous variants formed a TCR beta motif that appeared characteristic of ankylosing spondylitis blood.

Sequencing was done on a sample of blood, either unsorted or a sorted T cell fraction (not recorded which). The receptors were gathered from a male donor with ankylosing spondylitis.

The genes are TRBV5-1 and TRBJ1-5, with D perhaps matching TRBD1 (5 bases). Looked up from germline, CDR1 is SGHRS and CDR2 is YFSETQ. The CDR3 covers 16 residues. V gave up 0 bases and J gave up 0 bases, with 10 bases separating them. The CDR3 bases are TGCGCCAGCAGCTTGGAGGGGATGGGTAGCAATCAGCCCCAGCATTTT. Protein sequence: CASSLEGMGSNQPQHF.

The CDR3 bases are TGTGCCAGCAGCTTGGGGGGACCCGCGGCTCAGCCCCAGCATTTT. Its protein product is CASSLGGPAAQPQHF. The chain links TRBV5-5 to TRBJ1-5, with D tentatively TRBD1 (5 bases). In germline, CDR1 is SGHKS, CDR2 YYEKEE (reference sequence). V lost 0 bases to trimming and J lost 6 bases, with 13 bases between them. The CDR3 covers 15 residues. The variable domain in full, completed from reference TRBV5-5 and TRBJ1-5, reads DAGVTQSPTHLIKTRGQQVTLRCSPISGHKSVSWYQQVLGQGPQFIFQYYEKEERGRGNFPDRFSARQFPNYSSELNVNALLLGDSALYLCASSLGGPAAQPQHFGDGTRLSIL.

This clonotype was seen a handful of times. The rearrangement joins TRBV20-1 to TRBJ2-1, with 9 positions matching TRBD1. In germline, CDR1 is DFQATT, CDR2 SNEGSKA (reference sequence). The CDR3 covers 12 residues. Trimming cost V 8 bases and J 8 bases; bases outside gene matches: 7. As DNA, the CDR3 is TGCAGTTCACCGGGACAGGGACATGAGCAGTTCTTC. Translating it yields CSSPGQGHEQFF.

This clonotype was counted at least ten times. The V gene is TRBV11-1, the J gene TRBJ2-2; D is ambiguous. Germline lookup yields CDR1 SGHAT and CDR2 FQDESV (reference sequence). There are 15 residues in the CDR3. Between the trimmed V and J ends, which lost 6 bases and 2 bases, there was a span of 13 bases. The CDR3, as DNA: TGTGCCAGCAGTTCCGGGTTTACAAACACCGGGGAGCTGTTTTTT. This codes for CASSSGFTNTGELFF.

This clonotype was seen only a few times. V and J are TRBV12-3 or TRBV12-4 and TRBJ2-1; D not resolved. The V and J ends lost 5 bases and 3 bases respectively, with 8 bases between them. This CDR3 has 13 amino acids. The CDR3 protein is CASSAPSYNEQFF. In DNA form, the CDR3 reads TGTGCCAGCAGTGCTCCAAGCTACAATGAGCAGTTCTTC.

This clonotype was counted a few times. V is TRBV6-1 and J is TRBJ1-2; D uncertain. This CDR3 is built from 14 residues. Germline V CDR1 and CDR2: MNHNS, SASEGT. V lost 6 bases, J lost 4 bases, and 15 bases lay in between. CDR3: CASSFGTHRYGYTF. In DNA form, the CDR3 reads TGTGCCAGCAGCTTCGGTACTCACCGCTATGGCTACACCTTC.

Regarding this clonotype: A junction boundary mismatches the germline segment, possibly from a read error. CDR3 amino acids: CSVEGGEETQNF. CDR3 DNA sequence: TGCAGCGTTGAAGGTGGGGAAGAGACCCAGAACTTC. The chain combines TRBV29-1 with TRBJ2-5; D gene unclear. This CDR3 has 12 amino acids. Germline V lookup: CDR1 SQVTM, CDR2 ANQGSEA.

This sequence joins TRBV11-3 and TRBJ2-1, with D uncertain. V lost 4 bases, J lost 6 bases, and 16 bases lay in between. Germline loops: CDR1 SGHNT, CDR2 YENEEA. The CDR3 extends over 15 amino acids. The CDR3 DNA is TGTGCCAGCAGCTATCGGAGTGGTGTGGGCAATGAGCAGTTCTTC. Encoded protein: CASSYRSGVGNEQFF.

This clonotype was seen more than once but under ten times. The J gene is TRBJ2-1, the V gene TRBV7-8, with D possibly TRBD1 on 5 matching bases. There are 14 residues in the CDR3. Trimming cost V 4 bases and J 6 bases, with 13 bases left between them. The germline V gene has CDR1 SGHVS and CDR2 FQNEAQ. CDR3 nucleotides: TGTGCCAGCAGCTGGCTGGCAGGGCCCAATGAGCAGTTCTTC. Translated, it gives CASSWLAGPNEQFF.

This chain links TRBV6-1 with TRBJ1-5; D gene unclear. Germline lookup yields CDR1 MNHNS and CDR2 SASEGT. The CDR3 is made up of 13 amino acids. V shed 6 bases and J shed 6 bases, with 12 bases lying between them. The CDR3 sequence is CASSPDGVQPQHF. The CDR3 DNA sequence: TGTGCCAGCAGCCCGGACGGAGTTCAGCCCCAGCATTTT.

The V gene is TRBV3-1, the J gene TRBJ2-1, with TRBD2 matching 9 bases. V lost 9 bases, J lost 5 bases, and 5 bases stayed unmatched. Germline CDR1 and CDR2: LGHDT and YNNKEL (reference sequence). The CDR3 consists of 13 residues. Written as DNA, the CDR3 is TGTGCCAGTAGGGCTAGCGGGAACAATGAGCAGTTCTTC. It encodes CASRASGNNEQFF.

The rearrangement uses TRBV6-2 or TRBV6-3 and TRBJ2-1, with 8 bases identical to TRBD2. Germline loops: CDR1 MNHEY, CDR2 SVGEGT. The CDR3 covers 16 residues. The V and J ends lost 6 bases and 0 bases, in that order; junction bases with no gene match: 7. The CDR3 here is CASRKAGVSSYNEQFF. The CDR3 coding sequence is TGTGCCAGCAGAAAAGCGGGAGTTAGCTCCTACAATGAGCAGTTCTTC.

This clonotype was picked up a small number of times. The gene calls are TRBV27 and TRBJ1-5; D is ambiguous. V dropped 1 base and J dropped 2 bases, with 12 bases sitting between them. The CDR3 runs to 16 residues. Germline V gene lookup returns CDR1 MNHEY and CDR2 SMNVEV (reference sequence). The CDR3 DNA follows: TGTGCCAGCAGTTTATATGGGGATTTGGGCAATCAGCCCCAGCATTTT. Its protein is CASSLYGDLGNQPQHF.

This clonotype was counted ten times or more. The chain carries TRBV28 and TRBJ2-1, with 10 bases lining up with TRBD2. With V trimmed by 6 bases and J by 4 bases, 3 bases remained unmatched. This CDR3 is built from 14 residues. The germline gives CDR1 MDHEN, CDR2 SYDVKM. The CDR3 region has the DNA TGTGCCAGCAGCCTAGCGGGGGATTACAATGAGCAGTTCTTC. This sequence encodes CASSLAGDYNEQFF.

This clonotype came up many times. V is TRBV12-3 or TRBV12-4 and J is TRBJ2-6; unclear D gene. The CDR3 contains 13 residues. V was shortened by 3 bases and J by 2 bases, with 2 bases between the two germline ends. CDR3 DNA: TGTGCCAGCAGTTTCCCTGGGGCCAACGTCCTGACTTTC. Translating it yields CASSFPGANVLTF.

The table lists this clonotype with a few counts. The rearrangement uses TRBV5-1 and TRBJ1-1; possible D gene TRBD1, 6 bases. There are 16 residues in the CDR3. The V end was cut by 4 bases, the J end by 3 bases, with 19 bases between. Germline V gene lookup returns CDR1 SGHRS and CDR2 YFSETQ. CDR3 protein: CASSLTYRVRDTEAFF. The CDR3 DNA reads TGCGCCAGCAGCCTGACCTACAGGGTACGCGACACTGAAGCTTTCTTT. The whole variable domain, remainder taken from reference TRBV5-1 and TRBJ1-1, is KAGVTQTPRYLIKTRGQQVTLSCSPISGHRSVSWYQQTPGQGLQFLFEYFSETQRNKGNFPGRFSGRQFSNSRSEMNVSTLELGDSALYLCASSLTYRVRDTEAFFGQGTRLTVV.

V usage is TRBV12-3 or TRBV12-4 and J usage is TRBJ1-6; maybe TRBD1 (5 bases). Trimming took 5 bases from V and 7 from J, leaving 15 bases between them. The CDR3 runs 15 residues. The CDR3 loop is CASSPRDRENSPLHF. CDR3 sequence (DNA): TGTGCCAGCAGTCCCCGGGACCGTGAGAATTCACCCCTCCACTTT.

The chain is built from TRBV5-1 and TRBJ2-3; D may be TRBD1 or TRBD2 (5 bases each). The germline V gene encodes CDR1 SGHRS and CDR2 YFSETQ. The CDR3 has 14 amino acids. Trimming pared 4 bases from V and 0 bases from J, leaving 9 bases between. Here the CDR3 reads CASSGGPSTDTQYF. Here the CDR3 DNA reads TGCGCCAGCAGCGGGGGACCCAGCACAGATACGCAGTATTTT.

V is TRBV18 and J is TRBJ1-1, with a weak D call TRBD1 (5 bases). Trimming removed 11 bases from V and 0 bases from J, with 13 bases in between. CDR3 length equals 13 residues. In germline, CDR1 is KGHSH, CDR2 LQKENI. CDR3 amino acids: CAGAPGVNTEAFF. The CDR3 nucleotides are TGTGCCGGGGCCCCGGGGGTGAACACTGAAGCTTTCTTT.

This chain uses TRBV15 with TRBJ2-1; tentatively, D is TRBD1 (6 bases). The V end lost 0 bases, the J end lost 12 bases, and 15 bases lay between the germline ends. The germline V gene has CDR1 LNHNV and CDR2 YYDKDF (reference sequence). CDR3 length equals 14 residues. DNA of the CDR3: TGTGCCACCAGCAGAGACCCACAGGGAAACCGGCAGTTCTTC. It is translated as CATSRDPQGNRQFF.

The table lists this clonotype with a few counts. The chain is built from TRBV5-1 and TRBJ1-6; a weak D match, TRBD1 (6 bases). Trimming took off 0 bases at V and 7 bases at J, with 11 bases between the two ends. This CDR3 comprises 15 residues. Germline V lookup: CDR1 SGHRS, CDR2 YFSETQ. Written as DNA, the CDR3 is TGCGCCAGCAGCTTGGACCAGGGGAGGAATTCACCCCTCCACTTT. Translated, it gives CASSLDQGRNSPLHF.

The chain links TRBV28 to TRBJ2-3, with TRBD2 matching over 12 bases. CDR1 and CDR2 from the germline V gene are MDHEN and SYDVKM. The CDR3 runs to 18 residues. V lost 4 bases and J lost 3; bases outside the gene matches: 11. The chain's CDR3 is CASSSGLAGGLGTDTQYF. CDR3 DNA sequence: TGTGCCAGCAGTTCCGGGCTAGCGGGAGGGCTAGGGACAGATACGCAGTATTTT.